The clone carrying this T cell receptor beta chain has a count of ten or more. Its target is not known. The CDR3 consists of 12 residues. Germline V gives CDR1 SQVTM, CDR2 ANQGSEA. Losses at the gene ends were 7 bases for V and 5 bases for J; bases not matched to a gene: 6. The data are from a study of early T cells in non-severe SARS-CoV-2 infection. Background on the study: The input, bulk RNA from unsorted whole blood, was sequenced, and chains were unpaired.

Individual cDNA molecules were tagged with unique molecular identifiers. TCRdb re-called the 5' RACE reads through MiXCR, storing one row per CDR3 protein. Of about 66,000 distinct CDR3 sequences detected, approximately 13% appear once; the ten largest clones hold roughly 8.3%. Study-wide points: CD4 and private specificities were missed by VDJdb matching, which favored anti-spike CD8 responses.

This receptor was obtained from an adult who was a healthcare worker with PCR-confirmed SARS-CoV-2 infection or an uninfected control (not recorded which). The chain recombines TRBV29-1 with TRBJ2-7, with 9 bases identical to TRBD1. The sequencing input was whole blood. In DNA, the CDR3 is TGCAGCGCCGGACAGGGGTTCGACGAGCAGTACTTC. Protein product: CSAGQGFDEQYF.